Following are 23 T cell receptor beta chains from one sample sequenced in a study of blood T cells in healthy people across ages. For the second PCR, which ran for roughly 6 to 12 cycles, a sample-barcoded 5' primer and a J-beta primer mix were used. TCRdb re-called the 5' RACE reads with MiXCR, one entry per CDR3 protein. This sample has 1 million or so distinct CDR3 sequences, with 25% found just once. These records were also assigned to another study, of T cells of mothers and their children.

Sample: blood. These receptors were taken from a girl under 10 years old in good health.

This chain uses TRBV20-1 with TRBJ2-5; 12 nucleotides match TRBD2. TRBJ2-1 matches the DNA end more closely, so the J call is doubtful. The CDR3 consists of 12 residues. Germline CDR1 is DFQATT and CDR2 is SNEGSKA (reference sequence). CDR3 in amino acids: CSVSSGGAKQFF. CDR3 nucleotide sequence: TGCAGTGTATCTAGCGGGGGGGCAAAGCAGTTCTTC.

This clonotype has only a few counts. The CDR3 DNA reads TGCAGTGCCCAGGGACAGGGACTTTACAATGAGCAGTTCTTC. Its protein is CSAQGQGLYNEQFF. This chain joins TRBV20-1 and TRBJ2-5; 9 bases align to TRBD1. The assigned J gene may be wrong: the sequence end matches TRBJ2-1 better. There are 14 residues in the CDR3. Germline V lookup: CDR1 DFQATT, CDR2 SNEGSKA (reference sequence).

There are a few counts of this clonotype. This chain joins TRBV20-1 and TRBJ2-3, with TRBD2 as a possible D gene (6 bases). Germline V gene sequence: CDR1 DFQATT, CDR2 SNEGSKA (reference sequence). Trimming took 6 bases from V and 4 from J, leaving 11 bases between them. The CDR3 is 12 amino acids. The CDR3 bases are TGCAGTGCCGAGCGGGCCTCAGATACGCAGTATTTT. It specifies CSAERASDTQYF.

As to this clonotype: The junction departs from germline at one end; a sequencing error may be responsible. CDR3 residues: CASSLSSGTYNGQFF. CDR3 DNA sequence: TGTGCCAGCAGCTTAAGTAGCGGGACCTACAATGGGCAGTTCTTC. J is TRBJ2-5 and V is TRBV7-3, with 8 bases matching TRBD2. Gene TRBJ2-1 matches the end of the DNA better, so the J call may be wrong. CDR1 and CDR2 from the germline V gene are SGHTA and FQGTGA. The CDR3 is 15 amino acids.

This rearrangement joins TRBV6-2 or TRBV6-3 to TRBJ2-1, with TRBD2 as a possible D gene (6 bases). The CDR3 runs 15 residues. Germline lookup yields CDR1 MNHEY and CDR2 SVGEGT. Trimming took off 2 bases at V and 9 bases at J, with 17 bases between the two ends. The CDR3 loop is CASSYTGVFRSEQFF. As DNA, the CDR3 is TGTGCCAGCAGTTACACGGGGGTTTTTCGTAGTGAGCAGTTCTTC.

This clonotype was picked up a small number of times. The gene calls are TRBV7-2 and TRBJ2-3; the D gene could be TRBD1 or TRBD2 (5 bases each). Germline V gene data show CDR1 as SGHTA and CDR2 as FQGNSA. The CDR3 length is 15 residues. V lost 2 bases and J 5 bases, leaving 14 bases between the germline ends. CDR3 loop: CASSLQFGGRDTQYF. CDR3 nucleotide sequence: TGTGCCAGCAGCTTACAGTTTGGGGGTCGAGATACGCAGTATTTT.

J is TRBJ1-3 and V is TRBV10-2; possible D gene TRBD1, 5 bases. Germline CDR1 is WSHSY and CDR2 is SAAADI. The CDR3 runs 14 residues. Trimming stripped 9 bases from V and 3 bases from J, with 15 bases between. Here the CDR3 DNA reads TGCGCCAGTGCTTGGGACTTCGATGGAAACACCATATATTTT. This translates into CASAWDFDGNTIYF.

This clonotype was seen more than once but under ten times. The V and J genes are TRBV9 and TRBJ1-2; D gene uncertain. Looked up from germline, CDR1 is SGDLS and CDR2 is YYNGEE. The V gene lost 0 bases and the J gene lost 4 bases, with 7 bases spanning the gap. This CDR3 has 13 residues. The CDR3 spells CASSVVAGYGYTF. Here the CDR3 DNA reads TGTGCCAGCAGCGTAGTCGCGGGCTATGGCTACACCTTC.

This clonotype occurred many times. One end of the junction fails to match germline, which may point to a read error. V and J are TRBV28 and TRBJ2-1, with D unclear. This CDR3 has 12 amino acids. The germline CDR1 and CDR2 sequences are MDHEN and SYDVKM. The CDR3 loop is CASSLVLNEQFF. CDR3 in DNA: TGCGCCAGCAGCTTGGTGCTCAATGAGCAGTTCTTC.

This clonotype was observed a few times. The DNA for the CDR3 is TGTGCCAGCAGTTACTCTGGACTAGCGGGGTCTGAGCAGTTCTTC. Translated: CASSYSGLAGSEQFF. The chain is built from TRBV6-5 and TRBJ2-5; 12 nucleotides line up with TRBD2. Judging by the DNA end, TRBJ2-1 fits better; the J call may be wrong. Germline CDR1 MNHEY, CDR2 SVGAGI. CDR3 size: 15 residues.

This clonotype was recorded a few times. This rearrangement joins TRBV9 to TRBJ1-2; maybe TRBD1 (5 bases). The CDR3 is 18 amino acids. Germline V gene lookup returns CDR1 SGDLS and CDR2 YYNGEE. V lost 5 bases and J 5 bases, leaving 28 bases between the germline ends. The CDR3 loop is CASSGTRQTTLLLYGYTF. In DNA, the CDR3 is TGTGCCAGCAGTGGCACTAGACAGACTACGTTACTTCTATATGGCTACACCTTC.

The chain employs TRBV11-2 and TRBJ2-7; 9 positions agree with TRBD2. There are 15 residues in the CDR3. V lost 3 bases and J lost 0; bases outside the gene matches: 3. Germline-derived CDR1 and CDR2 are SGHAT and FQNNGV. CDR3 DNA sequence: TGTGCCAGCAGCTTCATTAGCGGGAGCTCCTACGAGCAGTACTTC. It encodes CASSFISGSSYEQYF.

In this sample, this clonotype turned up a few times. CDR3 sequence: CSVGAGAGANVLTF. The DNA of the CDR3 is TGCAGCGTTGGGGCAGGGGCCGGGGCCAACGTCCTGACTTTC. This chain connects TRBV29-1 to TRBJ2-6, with D possibly being TRBD1 (6 bases). The CDR3 contains 14 residues. V gave up 4 bases and J gave up 4 bases, with 11 bases separating them. Per the germline V gene, CDR1 is SQVTM and CDR2 is ANQGSEA.

The sample holds a few counts of this clonotype. The chain employs TRBV10-3 and TRBJ2-7; D uncertain. V shed 6 bases and J shed 0 bases, with 12 bases lying between them. The CDR3 sequence is 14 residues long. Per germline, CDR1 ENHRY and CDR2 SYGVKD. The CDR3 region has the DNA TGTGCCATCAGCGTCGGACGGTGCTCCTACGAGCAGTACTTC. Translating it yields CAISVGRCSYEQYF.

This clonotype has just one count. V and J are TRBV15 and TRBJ1-5; D unresolved. From germline, CDR1 is LNHNV and CDR2 YYDKDF (reference sequence). The V end was cut by 0 bases, the J end by 2 bases, with 8 bases between. This CDR3 contains 15 residues. The CDR3 loop is CATSRESFGNQPQHF. The CDR3, as DNA: TGTGCCACCAGCAGAGAGTCCTTTGGCAATCAGCCCCAGCATTTT.

This clonotype has just a few counts. This chain uses TRBV29-1 with TRBJ1-1; the D is unclear. Germline values: CDR1 SQVTM, CDR2 ANQGSEA. The CDR3 spans 13 residues. The V end was cut by 4 bases, the J end by 0 bases, with 9 bases between. This chain's CDR3 is CSVAYLLNTEAFF. Written as DNA, the CDR3 is TGCAGCGTTGCCTATCTACTGAACACTGAAGCTTTCTTT. Full variable domain (rest looked up from reference TRBV29-1 and TRBJ1-1): SAVISQKPSRDICQRGTSLTIQCQVDSQVTMMFWYRQQPGQSLTLIATANQGSEATYESGFVIDKFPISRPNLTFSTLTVSNMSPEDSSIYLCSVAYLLNTEAFFGQGTRLTVV.

Concerning this clonotype: Compared with germline, one end of the junction differs, possibly owing to a read error. This chain joins TRBV2 and TRBJ2-5; D is unresolved. The germline gives CDR1 SNHLY, CDR2 FYNNEI. The CDR3 is made up of 12 amino acids. For the CDR3, the DNA is TGTGCCAGCAGTCTTGTAACAGTACAGCAGCTCTTC. This sequence encodes CASSLVTVQQLF.

This clonotype was observed a few times. This chain uses TRBV18 with TRBJ2-7; 10 bases are shared with TRBD1. The CDR3 totals 15 residues. With 8 bases clipped from V and 4 bases from J, the junction kept 11 bases outside the gene matches. Per germline, CDR1 KGHSH and CDR2 LQKENI. The CDR3 sequence: CASQNAGQGSYEQYF. As DNA, the CDR3 is TGTGCCAGCCAAAACGCGGGACAGGGGTCTTACGAGCAGTACTTC. Together with reference TRBV18 and TRBJ2-7, the CDR3 gives the full variable domain: NAGVMQNPRHLVRRRGQEARLRCSPMKGHSHVYWYRQLPEEGLKFMVYLQKENIIDESGMPKERFSAEFPKEGPSILRIQQVVRGDSAAYFCASQNAGQGSYEQYFGPGTRLTVT.

This sequence joins TRBV2 and TRBJ2-2; 7 bases align to TRBD1. V lost 3 bases to trimming and J lost 4 bases; unmatched junction nucleotides: 11. The CDR3 loop spans 17 amino acids. Germline V gives CDR1 SNHLY, CDR2 FYNNEI. The DNA for the CDR3 is TGTGCCAGCAGTGAGGAACAGGGGAAGGAGAGCACCGGGGAGCTGTTTTTT. Its protein product is CASSEEQGKESTGELFF.

This chain uses TRBV9 with TRBJ2-2, with 13 bases identical to TRBD2. Germline loops: CDR1 SGDLS, CDR2 YYNGEE. The CDR3 is 17 residues long. The V segment lost 0 bases and the J segment 3 bases; nucleotides outside the gene matches: 2. DNA of the CDR3: TGTGCCAGCAGCGTAGGACTAGCGGGGGGTTACACCGGGGAGCTGTTTTTT. This translates into CASSVGLAGGYTGELFF.

Of note for this clonotype: Since the CDR3 does not end with the conserved phenylalanine or tryptophan, this likely comes from a read error. V usage is TRBV27 and J usage is TRBJ2-6; D gene unclear. The CDR3 spans 17 residues. Trimming left V 4 bases short and J 0 bases short, with 13 bases between. Looked up from germline, CDR1 is MNHEY and CDR2 is SMNVEV (reference sequence). The CDR3 DNA reads TGTGCCAGCAGTTCCGGCAGCATGCTCTCTGGGGCCAACGTCCTGACTTCC. Translation gives CASSSGSMLSGANVLTS.

This sequence joins TRBV20-1 and TRBJ2-5, with D perhaps given as TRBD1 or TRBD2 (5 bases each). This CDR3 region has 15 residues. V lost 6 bases and J lost 2, with 19 bases in between. Germline V gene sequence: CDR1 DFQATT, CDR2 SNEGSKA (reference sequence). CDR3 in amino acids: CSAQRGDGKQETQYF. CDR3 bases: TGCAGTGCCCAACGAGGGGACGGGAAACAAGAGACCCAGTACTTC.

This clonotype was counted between two and nine times. The rearrangement uses TRBV4-3 and TRBJ2-5; D is undetermined. The DNA matches TRBJ2-1 better at its end, which makes the J call doubtful. Germline assignment: CDR1 LGHNA and CDR2 YSLEER. This CDR3 is 14 amino acids long. The CDR3 bases are TGCGCCAGCAGCCAAGTAGGTGATTACAATGAGCAGTTCTTC. This encodes CASSQVGDYNEQFF.